This T cell receptor (beta chain) emerged from a study of blood T cell repertoires in COVID-19. The assay was immunoSEQ multiplex PCR, and TCRdb's table has in-frame clones only and misses some. Seen here are 300,000 to 400,000 clones, about 87% observed once, and the top ten hold about 2.1%. V was pared by 5 bases and J by 2 bases, with 10 bases between. CDR1 is SGHRS and CDR2 is YFSETQ in the germline V gene. The CDR3 runs to 13 residues. The material sequenced was peripheral blood. This receptor was taken from a woman aged 60 to 75 with COVID-19, enrolled during active disease. The chain carries TRBV5-1 and TRBJ2-5, with D perhaps matching TRBD2 (5 bases). CDR3 region: CASSPGWQETQYF. The CDR3 coding sequence is TGCGCCAGCAGTCCGGGGTGGCAAGAGACCCAGTACTTC.